The rows below give T cell receptor beta chains drawn from one sample of a study of human T cells and chemical hapten exposure. TCRdb processed the RACE reads anew with MiXCR; each CDR3 protein has one entry. The sample has 300,000 to 400,000 distinct CDR3 sequences, about 7% seen once. Specimen: whole blood, collected in connection with sensitization to the hapten diphenylcyclopropenone (DPC). The receptors were gathered from a young woman with alopecia areata. Some clones in this sample may be carry-over from other donors' samples. CDR3s include the opening cysteine and the closing phenylalanine or tryptophan. Each record gives: J gene, V gene, clone size, D gene, CDR3 protein, CDR3 DNA. The D gene is left open where the match is weak. Not all rows give a size; the values are once, few, many and, for expanded clones, a class.

TRBJ2-6	TRBV28	NA	NA	CASSYTVPGANVLTF	TGTGCCAGCAGTTACACAGTTCCTGGGGCCAACGTCCTGACTTTC
TRBJ2-2	TRBV6-5	many	NA	CASSYSLPDSTNTGELFF	TGTGCCAGCAGTTACTCGTTGCCAGATTCCACGAACACCGGGGAGCTGTTTTTT
TRBJ1-2	TRBV7-2	few	NA	CASGQLYGYTF	TGTGCCAGCGGCCAGCTGTATGGCTACACCTTC
TRBJ1-5	TRBV12-3/TRBV12-4	NA	TRBD1	CASRQTGDQPQHF	TGTGCCAGCAGGCAGACAGGGGATCAGCCCCAGCATTTT
TRBJ2-5	TRBV7-2	few	NA	CASSLQTGQETQYF	TGTGCCAGCAGCTTACAAACAGGCCAAGAGACCCAGTACTTC
TRBJ1-2	TRBV12-3/TRBV12-4	few	NA	CASSLGGTLAGYGYTF	TGTGCCAGCAGTTTAGGTGGGACACTCGCGGGCTATGGCTACACCTTC
TRBJ1-5	TRBV20-1	NA	NA	CSASGAHGNQPQHF	TGCAGTGCTAGCGGGGCGCACGGCAATCAGCCCCAGCATTTT
TRBJ2-6	TRBV20-1	many	NA	CSADTRVTGANVLTF	TGCAGTGCTGATACCAGGGTAACTGGGGCCAACGTCCTGACTTTC
TRBJ1-1	TRBV7-2	few	NA	CASSSPGKGGGTEAFF	TGTGCCAGCAGCTCGCCCGGAAAGGGGGGCGGCACTGAAGCTTTCTTT
TRBJ2-1	TRBV29-1	NA	TRBD1	CSVARDSNEQFF	TGCAGCGTTGCCCGGGACAGCAATGAGCAGTTCTTC
TRBJ2-3	TRBV28	NA	NA	CASSPRGPEGTDTQYF	TGTGCCAGCAGTCCCCGCGGTCCCGAGGGCACAGATACGCAGTATTTT
TRBJ2-1	TRBV27	few	NA	CASSLSQGRGYNLEQFF	TGTGCCAGCAGTTTATCCCAAGGCAGGGGCTATAATCTCGAGCAGTTCTTC
TRBJ1-1	TRBV11-3	many	NA	CASSFSGSNTEAFF	TGTGCCAGCAGCTTCTCAGGATCGAACACTGAAGCTTTCTTT
TRBJ1-2	TRBV20-1	few	NA	CSARDTGQTQYGYTF	TGCAGTGCTAGAGATACAGGCCAGACACAATATGGCTACACCTTC
TRBJ1-6	TRBV6-5	NA	NA	CATFRSSYNSPLHF	TGTGCCACCTTCCGGAGCTCCTATAATTCACCCCTCCACTTT
TRBJ2-4	TRBV6-5	NA	NA	CASSTTRGNIQYF	TGTGCCAGCAGCACCACCAGGGGTAACATTCAGTACTTC
TRBJ2-3	TRBV7-8	few	TRBD2	CASYRPSGAASTDTQYF	TGTGCCAGCTATCGACCTAGCGGGGCCGCTAGCACAGATACGCAGTATTTT
TRBJ2-2	TRBV12-3/TRBV12-4	many	NA	CASSGRTAETGELFF	TGTGCCAGCAGTGGTCGGACAGCGGAGACCGGGGAGCTGTTTTTT
TRBJ1-2	TRBV28	few	TRBD1	CASSPRDRSDYGYTF	TGTGCCAGCAGTCCTAGGGACAGGTCAGACTATGGCTACACCTTC
TRBJ2-7	TRBV3-1	many	TRBD1	CASSLSGAGGYEQYF	TGTGCCAGCAGCCTCTCCGGGGCAGGGGGCTACGAGCAGTACTTC
TRBJ2-7	TRBV6-1	many	TRBD2	CASSDQSYLGTSGAYEQYF	TGTGCCAGCAGCGATCAATCGTACCTCGGGACTAGCGGGGCCTACGAGCAGTACTTC
TRBJ2-5	TRBV7-2	many	TRBD2	CASSLLGLAGEQETQYF	TGTGCCAGCAGCTTACTGGGACTAGCGGGGGAGCAAGAGACCCAGTACTTC
TRBJ1-3	TRBV18	NA	NA	CASSSGTTETGNTIYF	TGTGCCAGCTCATCCGGGACAACCGAAACCGGAAACACCATATATTTT
TRBJ2-6	TRBV28	many	NA	CASSFAGGSGANVLTF	TGTGCCAGCAGTTTTGCCGGGGGCTCTGGGGCCAACGTCCTGACTTTC
TRBJ2-7	TRBV7-9	NA	TRBD2	CASSPVAGGPYEQYF	TGTGCCAGCAGCCCAGTGGCGGGGGGGCCATACGAGCAGTACTTC
TRBJ2-7	TRBV14	many	NA	CASSQDGAGRYEQYF	TGTGCCAGCAGCCAAGATGGGGCAGGGCGCTACGAGCAGTACTTC
TRBJ2-7	TRBV29-1	many	TRBD1	CSVGDRQGHEQYF	TGCAGCGTTGGGGACAGGCAGGGCCACGAGCAGTACTTC
TRBJ2-3	TRBV6-2/TRBV6-3	NA	NA	CASIKTNTDTQYF	TGTGCCAGCATTAAGACGAACACAGATACGCAGTATTTT
TRBJ2-3	TRBV2	many	NA	CASSEARLRTNTQYF	TGTGCCAGCAGTGAAGCGCGGTTGAGGACAAATACGCAGTATTTT
TRBJ2-1	TRBV27	many	TRBD2	CASSQRGSSYNEQFF	TGTGCCAGCAGTCAGCGGGGATCCTCCTACAATGAGCAGTTCTTC
TRBJ1-1	TRBV4-2	few	NA	CASSQDTHPEAFF	TGTGCCAGCAGCCAAGATACCCACCCTGAAGCTTTCTTT
TRBJ1-1	TRBV7-2	NA	NA	CASSLWDSVFAEAFF	TGTGCCAGCAGCTTATGGGACTCAGTTTTCGCTGAAGCTTTCTTT
TRBJ1-1	TRBV10-3	many	TRBD1	CAMTRTGDTEAFF	TGTGCCATGACCCGGACAGGGGACACTGAAGCTTTCTTT
TRBJ1-2	TRBV5-1	NA	NA	CASSTTGTYNYGYTF	TGCGCCAGCAGCACTACCGGGACCTATAACTATGGCTACACCTTC
TRBJ1-5	TRBV12-3/TRBV12-4	few	TRBD1	CASSLGQGQPQHF	TGTGCCAGCAGTCTTGGACAGGGTCAGCCCCAGCATTTT
TRBJ1-1	TRBV3-1	NA	NA	CASSQSRGIVNTEAFF	TGTGCCAGCAGCCAATCTAGGGGAATTGTGAACACTGAAGCTTTCTTT
TRBJ1-4	TRBV5-8	few	TRBD1	CASSLGVGTGLEKLFF	TGTGCCAGCAGCTTGGGAGTTGGGACAGGGCTTGAAAAACTGTTTTTT
TRBJ2-7	TRBV6-2/TRBV6-3	NA	NA	CASSPTSLGTYEQYF	TGTGCCAGCAGCCCGACTAGTTTGGGTACCTACGAGCAGTACTTC
TRBJ2-6	TRBV24-1	NA	NA	CATSPAGPGANVLTF	TGTGCCACCAGTCCCGCAGGGCCCGGGGCCAACGTCCTGACTTTC
TRBJ2-3	TRBV28	many	TRBD2	CASSPGLAQTDTQYF	TGTGCCAGCAGTCCCGGACTAGCTCAAACAGATACGCAGTATTTT
TRBJ2-5	TRBV4-2	NA	NA	CASSQDRGDQETQYF	TGTGCCAGCAGCCAGGACCGCGGGGACCAAGAGACCCAGTACTTC
TRBJ1-4	TRBV7-9	NA	NA	CASSPRPNEKLFF	TGTGCCAGCAGCCCCAGACCTAATGAAAAACTGTTTTTT
TRBJ2-5	TRBV7-8	many	NA	CASSPLAFGQETQYF	TGTGCCAGCAGCCCCCTGGCGTTTGGCCAAGAGACCCAGTACTTC
TRBJ1-1	TRBV11-3	many	NA	CASSDDGDTEAFF	TGTGCCAGCAGCGATGACGGGGACACTGAAGCTTTCTTT
TRBJ2-2	TRBV4-3	many	NA	CASSQDRRAGELFF	TGCGCCAGCAGCCAAGATCGGAGGGCCGGGGAGCTGTTTTTT
TRBJ1-2	TRBV6-1	few	NA	CASTPPRGAHGYTF	TGTGCCAGCACCCCCCCGAGGGGCGCGCATGGCTACACCTTC
TRBJ2-7	TRBV6-5	many	NA	CASSFREKDDEQYF	TGTGCCAGCAGTTTCCGGGAAAAGGACGACGAGCAGTACTTC
TRBJ1-5	TRBV28	many	TRBD1	CASSLVQGSGQPQHF	TGTGCCAGCAGTTTGGTACAGGGGAGCGGTCAGCCCCAGCATTTT
TRBJ2-7	TRBV7-3	NA	NA	CASSLYGGLEYEQYF	TGTGCCAGCAGCTTATACGGGGGATTAGAGTACGAGCAGTACTTC
TRBJ2-5	TRBV7-3	few	NA	CASSPMASQETQYF	TGTGCCAGCAGCCCCATGGCCTCCCAAGAGACCCAGTACTTC
TRBJ2-3	TRBV7-2	NA	NA	CASSLGALLRDTQYF	TGTGCCAGCAGCTTAGGTGCCCTCCTAAGAGATACGCAGTATTTT
TRBJ2-6	TRBV6-5	many	TRBD1	CASSLRDRHVLTF	TGTGCCAGCAGTCTCCGGGACAGGCACGTCCTGACTTTC
TRBJ1-2	TRBV7-2	few	TRBD1	CASSHDRVDGYTF	TGTGCCAGCAGCCATGACAGGGTTGATGGCTACACCTTC
TRBJ2-5	TRBV28	many	NA	CASSLNGAEQETQYF	TGTGCCAGCAGTTTAAATGGGGCCGAGCAAGAGACCCAGTACTTC